What follows is one T cell receptor (beta chain) and its context. Terminally differentiated effector memory CD45RA+ cells were left out of the naive CD8 fraction, which was CD45RO-negative and positively selected for CCR7. In the authors' workflow: Junction-only sequences produced by ImmunoSEQ had no quality scores, so filtering differed. The protocol was immunoSEQ multiplex PCR, while the TCRdb copy is restricted to in-frame clones and leaves out a portion. V, J and clone size derive from that table, while D and trimming were established from the DNA sequence. The sample lists about 2 million clones, about 95% occurring once. The germline V gene has CDR1 SGDLS and CDR2 YYNGEE. The V segment lost 4 bases and the J segment 6 bases; nucleotides outside the gene matches: 8. The CDR3 has 15 residues. The data derive from a study of shared clonotypes between healthy human individuals.

The receptor's source is a man between 18 and 35 years old in good health. V gene TRBV9 combines with J gene TRBJ1-2; 11 bases are a match to TRBD1. The material sequenced was naive CD8+ T cells sorted from blood. The CDR3 loop is CASSLQGTGGDGYTF. The CDR3 nucleotides read TGTGCCAGCAGCCTCCAAGGGACAGGGGGTGATGGCTACACCTTC.